Below are 11 T cell receptor beta chains sequenced from a single sample in a study of blood T cell repertoires in COVID-19. TCRdb keeps only in-frame clones here, not all; method: immunoSEQ multiplex PCR. The table includes some 300,000 clones, approximately 89% detected once. Sample: PBMCs or T cells enriched from blood (not recorded which). These receptors all stem from a woman aged 45-60 years who had been exposed to COVID-19.

This clone was recorded only once. The J gene is TRBJ2-7, the V gene TRBV28; D not resolved. The CDR3 is 15 amino acids. The germline V and J ends were trimmed by 3 bases and 4 bases, with 16 bases remaining between them. Germline-derived CDR1 and CDR2 are MDHEN and SYDVKM. CDR3 DNA: TGTGCCAGCAGTTTGTCCAGGATCCTAAGTTACGAGCAGTACTTC. Its protein product is CASSLSRILSYEQYF.

The genes are TRBV4-2 and TRBJ1-5; TRBD1 might be the D (5 bases). The CDR3 runs 15 residues. V was trimmed by 4 bases and J by 0 bases, leaving 10 bases between them. CDR1 is LGHNA, CDR2 YNFKEQ, per germline. CDR3 in amino acids: CASSLGHFSNQPQHF. In DNA form, the CDR3 reads TGTGCCAGCAGCCTCGGACACTTTAGCAATCAGCCCCAGCATTTT.

The chain uses TRBV2 and TRBJ1-6, with D uncertain. The CDR3 has 12 residues. The germline V gene has CDR1 SNHLY and CDR2 FYNNEI. V lost 7 bases to trimming and J lost 7 bases, with 8 bases between them. The CDR3 region has the DNA TGTGCCAGCACGCAAGCAAATTCACCCCTCCACTTT. Its protein is CASTQANSPLHF.

The chain combines TRBV19 with TRBJ2-5; D uncertain. This CDR3 region has 11 residues. Germline-derived CDR1 and CDR2 are LNHDA and SQIVND (reference sequence). The V end lost 4 bases, the J end lost 5 bases, and 5 bases lay between the germline ends. In DNA, the CDR3 is TGTGCCAGTAGTACCCGTGAGACCCAGTACTTC. This encodes CASSTRETQYF.

This clone was seen once. Written as DNA, the CDR3 is TGCGCCAGCAGCCAATACAGGGAAGGGCAGGAGACCCAGTACTTC. This translates into CASSQYREGQETQYF. V is TRBV4-1 and J is TRBJ2-5, with D possibly matching TRBD1 (6 bases). This CDR3 contains 15 residues. Trimming shortened V by 2 bases and J by 5 bases, and 15 bases separated the two germline ends. Looked up from germline, CDR1 is MGHRA and CDR2 is YSYEKL.

The rearrangement links TRBV27 to TRBJ2-7; the D is unclear. Germline-derived CDR1 and CDR2 are MNHEY and SMNVEV (reference sequence). This CDR3 spans 15 amino acids. The germline V and J ends were trimmed by 2 bases and 3 bases, with 14 bases remaining between them. The CDR3 DNA follows: TGTGCCAGCAGTTTAGGGCAGAGATCGATCTACGAGCAGTACTTC. It yields the protein CASSLGQRSIYEQYF.

This chain's CDR3 is CASSQRDRVGEKLFF. The DNA for the CDR3 is TGTGCCAGCAGCCAAAGAGACAGGGTAGGGGAAAAACTGTTTTTT. The chain combines TRBV3-1 (or the pseudogene TRBV3-2) with TRBJ1-4, with 7 positions matching TRBD1. The germline V gene has CDR1 LGHDT and CDR2 YNNKEL (reference sequence). Germline trimming cut 2 bases from V and 8 bases from J; bases unmatched to any gene: 8. CDR3 length: 15 amino acids.

In its sample, this clone was seen a few times. The chain has TRBV5-1 and TRBJ2-3, with D possibly matching TRBD1 (5 bases). Trimming cost V 0 bases and J 3 bases, with 11 bases left between them. The CDR3 is 15 amino acids. The germline CDR1 and CDR2 sequences are SGHRS and YFSETQ. This CDR3 reads CASSLAGKSTDTQYF. The CDR3 DNA sequence: TGCGCCAGCAGCTTGGCAGGGAAGTCGACAGATACGCAGTATTTT.

The gene calls are TRBV3-1 (or the pseudogene TRBV3-2) and TRBJ1-5, with D maybe TRBD1 (5 bases). The CDR3 has 15 residues. The germline CDR1 and CDR2 sequences are LGHDT and YNNKEL (reference sequence). Trimming stripped 0 bases from V and 6 bases from J, with 12 bases between. CDR3 bases: TGTGCCAGCAGCCAAGAGGGCCGGGGGAGTCAGCCCCAGCATTTT. The encoded protein is CASSQEGRGSQPQHF.

The V call is TRBV7-9, the J call TRBJ2-1; the match to TRBD1 covers 7 bases. J lost 12 bases, V lost 5 bases, and 13 bases had no gene match. The germline gives CDR1 SEHNR, CDR2 FQNEAQ (reference sequence). The CDR3 contains 14 residues. This chain's CDR3 is CASSHRDRTLGQFF. The DNA for the CDR3 is TGTGCCAGCAGCCACCGGGACAGAACACTTGGGCAGTTCTTC.

Concerning this clone itself: At one boundary the junction diverges from the germline segment, which might be a read error. As DNA, the CDR3 is TGTGCCAGCGGTTTACTACAGAACGAGCAGTACTTC. This translates into CASGLLQNEQYF. V is TRBV28 and J is TRBJ2-7; no clear D gene. Looked up from germline, CDR1 is MDHEN and CDR2 is SYDVKM. The length of the CDR3 is 12 residues. The whole variable domain, filled in from reference TRBV28 and TRBJ2-7, reads DVKVTQSSRYLVKRTGEKVFLECVQDMDHENMFWYRQDPGLGLRLIYFSYDVKMKEKGDIPEGYSVSREKKERFSLILESASTNQTSMYLCASGLLQNEQYFGPGTRLTVT.